One sample yielded the 26 T cell receptor beta chains listed below, sequenced in a study of cytotoxic CD8 clonotypes in ibrutinib-treated CLL. Method: immunoSEQ multiplex PCR; TCRdb's copy keeps in-frame clones and lacks some. The repertoire holds over 100,000 clones, with 58% as singletons. Specimen: PBMCs, collected after 24 months of ibrutinib treatment. These receptors were collected from a human donor with chronic lymphocytic leukemia.

The chain has TRBV6-5 and TRBJ1-1, with a tentative D call TRBD1 (5 bases). There are 14 residues in the CDR3. From germline, CDR1 is MNHEY and CDR2 SVGAGI. Trimming pared 6 bases from V and 2 bases from J, leaving 13 bases between. CDR3 region: CASSWDGINTEAFF. The DNA for the CDR3 is TGTGCCAGCAGCTGGGACGGAATAAACACTGAAGCTTTCTTT.

This chain links TRBV9 with TRBJ2-3; 7 bases line up with TRBD1. Germline CDR1 and CDR2: SGDLS and YYNGEE. After removal of 3 bases from V and 2 bases from J, the junction contained 9 bases not matched to a gene. The CDR3 extends over 16 amino acids. The CDR3 DNA follows: TGTGCCAGCAGCGGCCGAATGGGACAGCTCACAGATACGCAGTATTTT. As protein: CASSGRMGQLTDTQYF. Full variable domain (remainder filled in from reference TRBV9 and TRBJ2-3): DSGVTQTPKHLITATGQRVTLRCSPRSGDLSVYWYQQSLDQGLQFLIQYYNGEERAKGNILERFSAQQFPDLHSELNLSSLELGDSALYFCASSGRMGQLTDTQYFGPGTRLTVL.

This clone appeared many times. The junction departs from the called germline gene at one end, perhaps through a read error. The J gene is TRBJ2-4, the V gene TRBV19; D is perhaps TRBD2 (6 bases). Germline V gene sequence: CDR1 LNHDA, CDR2 SQIVND (reference sequence). There are 15 residues in the CDR3. The CDR3 bases are TGTGCCAGTAGTATAAAGAAGACTAGTTTCACCATACGGTGGTTC. It codes for CASSIKKTSFTIRWF.

The chain carries TRBV7-2 and TRBJ1-1; D is uncertain. CDR1 SGHTA and CDR2 FQGNSA come from the germline V gene. This CDR3 has 15 residues. V lost 2 bases, J lost 2 bases, and 12 bases lay in between. CDR3 nucleotide sequence: TGTGCCAGCAGCTTATCGGCGGTGTCTAACACTGAAGCTTTCTTT. It translates to CASSLSAVSNTEAFF.

V usage is TRBV5-6 and J usage is TRBJ1-2; maybe TRBD1 (5 bases). There are 17 residues in the CDR3. Trimming left V 4 bases short and J 5 bases short, with 24 bases between. The germline CDR1 and CDR2 sequences are SGHDT and YYEEEE. Here the CDR3 reads CASSPRQTFEGGYGYTF. The CDR3 bases are TGTGCCAGCAGCCCTAGACAGACCTTTGAGGGAGGATATGGCTACACCTTC.

The chain links TRBV11-3 to TRBJ2-2; D ambiguous. In germline, CDR1 is SGHNT, CDR2 YENEEA. Trimming stripped 5 bases from V and 3 bases from J, with 4 bases between. The CDR3 extends over 12 amino acids. CDR3 sequence (DNA): TGTGCCAGCAGCCGGCACACCGGGGAGCTGTTTTTT. This sequence encodes CASSRHTGELFF. The whole variable domain, remainder taken from reference TRBV11-3 and TRBJ2-2, is EAGVVQSPRYKIIEKKQPVAFWCNPISGHNTLYWYLQNLGQGPELLIRYENEEAVDDSQLPKDRFSAERLKGVDSTLKIQPAELGDSAVYLCASSRHTGELFFGEGSRLTVL.

The rearrangement links TRBV2 to TRBJ1-1, with 9 bases lining up with TRBD1. CDR3 size: 13 residues. Per the germline V gene, CDR1 is SNHLY and CDR2 is FYNNEI. After removal of 5 bases from V and 8 bases from J, the junction contained 6 bases not matched to a gene. This CDR3 is CASSTTGGGEAFF. CDR3 coding DNA: TGTGCCAGCAGTACGACAGGGGGGGGCGAAGCTTTCTTT. The whole variable domain, remainder taken from reference TRBV2 and TRBJ1-1, is EPEVTQTPSHQVTQMGQEVILRCVPISNHLYFYWYRQILGQKVEFLVSFYNNEISEKSEIFDDQFSVERPDGSNFTLKIRSTKLEDSAMYFCASSTTGGGEAFFGQGTRLTVV.

The chain combines TRBV7-9 with TRBJ2-5; D perhaps matches TRBD1 (5 bases). Germline V gene lookup returns CDR1 SEHNR and CDR2 FQNEAQ (reference sequence). This CDR3 comprises 13 residues. With 6 bases removed from V and 4 bases from J, the gap between germline ends came to 12 bases. CDR3 loop: CASRSGLSETQYF. The CDR3 DNA sequence: TGTGCCAGCAGGTCAGGGTTATCAGAGACCCAGTACTTC. The complete variable domain, with remaining parts taken from reference TRBV7-9 and TRBJ2-5, reads DTGVSQNPRHKITKRGQNVTFRCDPISEHNRLYWYRQTLGQGPEFLTYFQNEAQLEKSRLLSDRFSAERPKGSFSTLEIQRTEQGDSAMYLCASRSGLSETQYFGPGTRLLVL.

The gene calls are TRBV18 and TRBJ1-2; D gene unclear. In germline, CDR1 is KGHSH, CDR2 LQKENI. The CDR3 covers 11 residues. V was pared by 5 bases and J by 7 bases, with 8 bases between. CDR3 region: CASSGVSGYTF. CDR3 bases: TGTGCCAGCTCAGGGGTGAGTGGCTACACCTTC.

The genes are TRBV25-1 and TRBJ1-2, with 10 bases that match TRBD1. The CDR3 has 16 residues. In germline, CDR1 is MGHDK, CDR2 SYGVNS. The V and J ends lost 0 bases and 7 bases, in that order; junction bases with no gene match: 8. CDR3 loop: CASSEYRGTGDGGYTF. The DNA of the CDR3 is TGTGCCAGCAGTGAATATAGGGGGACAGGGGATGGTGGCTACACCTTC.

This clone was observed a handful of times. V is TRBV7-2 and J is TRBJ2-7; 9 bases line up with TRBD2. Germline CDR1 SGHTA, CDR2 FQGNSA. The junction had 11 bases not matched to a gene; V was cut back by 7 bases and J by 7 bases. CDR3 length equals 14 residues. CDR3 coding DNA: TGTGCCAGCACCCGAGGAAGCGGGGGGCTAGAGCAGTACTTC. It encodes CASTRGSGGLEQYF.

The chain carries TRBV10-1 and TRBJ2-2; unclear D gene. There are 12 residues in the CDR3. CDR1 and CDR2 from the germline V gene are WNHNN and SYGVQD (reference sequence). The V end lost 10 bases, the J end lost 4 bases, and 10 bases lay between the germline ends. CDR3 sequence (DNA): TGCGCCACCTCCGACTTCACCGGGGAGCTGTTTTTT. The encoded protein is CATSDFTGELFF.

The J gene is TRBJ1-1, the V gene TRBV9, with D hard to call. The CDR3 totals 14 residues. Germline loops: CDR1 SGDLS, CDR2 YYNGEE. Trimming took 4 bases from V and 2 from J, leaving 12 bases between them. The chain's CDR3 is CASSSKAGNTEAFF. In DNA, the CDR3 is TGTGCCAGCAGCTCCAAGGCAGGAAACACTGAAGCTTTCTTT.

This chain's CDR3 is CASNPGFSGNTIYF. The CDR3 bases are TGTGCCAGCAACCCAGGGTTCTCTGGAAACACCATATATTTT. The chain is built from TRBV25-1 and TRBJ1-3; tentative D call: TRBD1 (5 bases). The CDR3 runs to 14 residues. The V gene lost 7 bases and the J gene lost 0 bases, with 10 bases spanning the gap. Germline CDR1 reads MGHDK; CDR2 reads SYGVNS.

V and J are TRBV6-6 and TRBJ1-4; D perhaps matches TRBD1 (5 bases). The V end was cut by 4 bases, the J end by 8 bases, with 14 bases between. CDR3 length: 14 amino acids. Germline assignment: CDR1 MNHNY and CDR2 SVGAGI (reference sequence). Written as DNA, the CDR3 is TGTGCCAGCAGTTCCGAGGGGTTGAGGGAAAAACTGTTTTTT. Translating gives CASSSEGLREKLFF.

V and J are TRBV5-1 and TRBJ2-5; maybe TRBD2 (6 bases). Per the germline V gene, CDR1 is SGHRS and CDR2 is YFSETQ. V gave up 3 bases and J gave up 0 bases, with 15 bases separating them. The CDR3 is 16 residues long. In DNA form, the CDR3 reads TGCGCCAGCAGCTCCCTGCGGGACCCAAACCAAGAGACCCAGTACTTC. Translated: CASSSLRDPNQETQYF.

The chain joins TRBV19 to TRBJ2-1; D is uncertain. Germline V lookup: CDR1 LNHDA, CDR2 SQIVND (reference sequence). CDR3 size: 14 residues. Trimming took 3 bases from V and 3 from J, leaving 9 bases between them. The CDR3 sequence: CASSIRNSYNEQFF. The DNA of the CDR3 is TGTGCCAGTAGTATTAGGAATAGCTACAATGAGCAGTTCTTC.

V and J are TRBV13 and TRBJ1-3; TRBD1 is a possible D gene (5 bases). From germline, CDR1 is PRHDT and CDR2 FYEKMQ (reference sequence). The CDR3 is made up of 14 amino acids. V was cut by 5 bases and J by 1 base, with 9 bases left in between. The CDR3 spells CASSHWGSGNTIYF. CDR3 DNA: TGTGCCAGCAGCCACTGGGGGTCTGGAAACACCATATATTTT.

V usage is TRBV2 and J usage is TRBJ1-6; D possibly corresponds to TRBD1 (6 bases). V was cut by 7 bases and J by 10 bases, with 20 bases left in between. Germline assignment: CDR1 SNHLY and CDR2 FYNNEI. CDR3 length: 15 residues. The CDR3 nucleotides are TGTGCCAGCATCCCCCAACGGAACAGGGTCTCACCCCTCCACTTT. Translated: CASIPQRNRVSPLHF.

There are a few counts of this clone. The chain has TRBV7-9 and TRBJ2-1; D might be TRBD1 (5 bases). V lost 4 bases and J 5 bases, leaving 15 bases between the germline ends. The germline V gene encodes CDR1 SEHNR and CDR2 FQNEAQ (reference sequence). The length of the CDR3 is 15 residues. The CDR3 region has the DNA TGTGCCAGCAGCTGGCAGGGTTCAGCACACAATGAGCAGTTCTTC. As protein: CASSWQGSAHNEQFF.

Here the CDR3 reads CASSATARISYEQYF. As DNA, the CDR3 is TGTGCCAGCAGCGCGACCGCCCGAATCTCCTACGAGCAGTACTTC. V is TRBV9 and J is TRBJ2-7; D is uncertain. Between the trimmed V and J ends, which lost 3 bases and 0 bases, there was a span of 13 bases. The germline gives CDR1 SGDLS, CDR2 YYNGEE. The CDR3 runs 15 residues.

This chain's CDR3 is CSVDGTLNTEAFF. The CDR3 bases are TGCAGCGTTGACGGGACATTGAACACTGAAGCTTTCTTT. The chain combines TRBV29-1 with TRBJ1-1; TRBD1 might be the D (6 bases). Trimming removed 3 bases from V and 0 bases from J, with 8 bases in between. CDR3 length: 13 residues. The germline V gene encodes CDR1 SQVTM and CDR2 ANQGSEA.

The chain is built from TRBV29-1 and TRBJ1-1, with TRBD1 matching over 7 bases. Germline-derived CDR1 and CDR2 are SQVTM and ANQGSEA. J gave up 6 bases and V 5 bases, and 3 bases lay outside the gene matches. The CDR3 length is 11 residues. The CDR3 sequence is CSVPGGAEAFF. DNA of the CDR3: TGCAGCGTTCCAGGGGGGGCTGAAGCTTTCTTT. Variable domain in full (rest from reference TRBV29-1 and TRBJ1-1): SAVISQKPSRDICQRGTSLTIQCQVDSQVTMMFWYRQQPGQSLTLIATANQGSEATYESGFVIDKFPISRPNLTFSTLTVSNMSPEDSSIYLCSVPGGAEAFFGQGTRLTVV.

A few counts support this clone. V gene TRBV10-3 combines with J gene TRBJ1-1; D not certain. Germline V lookup: CDR1 ENHRY, CDR2 SYGVKD. V lost 6 bases and J lost 4, with 9 bases in between. This CDR3 contains 12 residues. The CDR3 reads CAISEGSTEAFF. The CDR3 DNA reads as TGTGCCATCAGCGAGGGAAGCACTGAAGCTTTCTTT.

The chain uses TRBV28 and TRBJ2-1; 13 nucleotides match TRBD2. The CDR3 runs 16 residues. J was trimmed by 0 bases and V by 7 bases; bases with no gene match: 3. Germline V gene lookup returns CDR1 MDHEN and CDR2 SYDVKM. The CDR3 is CASKTSGGDSYNEQFF. Written as DNA, the CDR3 is TGTGCCAGCAAAACTAGCGGGGGGGACTCCTACAATGAGCAGTTCTTC.

This clone has a count of ten or more. The chain has TRBV2 and TRBJ1-1; D may be TRBD1 (5 bases). This CDR3 has 14 amino acids. Germline V gene sequence: CDR1 SNHLY, CDR2 FYNNEI. V lost 6 bases, J lost 4 bases, and 15 bases lay in between. The CDR3 DNA sequence: TGTGCCAGCAGGGCCCCGGGGGTGGGCACTGAAGCTTTCTTT. Translating it yields CASRAPGVGTEAFF. Combining the CDR3 with reference TRBV2 and TRBJ1-1 gives the whole variable domain EPEVTQTPSHQVTQMGQEVILRCVPISNHLYFYWYRQILGQKVEFLVSFYNNEISEKSEIFDDQFSVERPDGSNFTLKIRSTKLEDSAMYFCASRAPGVGTEAFFGQGTRLTVV.